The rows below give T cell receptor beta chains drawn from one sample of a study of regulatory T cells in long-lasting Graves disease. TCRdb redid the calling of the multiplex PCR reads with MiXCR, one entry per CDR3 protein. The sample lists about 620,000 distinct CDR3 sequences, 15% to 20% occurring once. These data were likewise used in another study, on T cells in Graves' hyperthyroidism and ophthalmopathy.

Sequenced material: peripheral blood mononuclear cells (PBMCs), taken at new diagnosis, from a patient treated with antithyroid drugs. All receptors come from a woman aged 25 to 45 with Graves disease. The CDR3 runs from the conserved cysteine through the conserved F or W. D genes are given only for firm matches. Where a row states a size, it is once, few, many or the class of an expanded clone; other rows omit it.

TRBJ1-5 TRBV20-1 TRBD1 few TGCAGTGCCAGGAGCGGACAGGGCGCATCCTATAGCAATCAGCCCCAGCATTTT CSARSGQGASYSNQPQHF
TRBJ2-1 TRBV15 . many TGTGCCACCAGCAGAGGGGACGAACCGGCCAATGAGCAGTTCTTC CATSRGDEPANEQFF
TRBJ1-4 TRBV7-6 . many TGTGCCAGCAGCTTAGGGGCAGGGACTAATGAAAAACTGTTTTTT CASSLGAGTNEKLFF
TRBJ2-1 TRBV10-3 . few TGTGCCATCAGTGATCAGAACAGGCGGGCAAAAAACAATGAGCAGTTCTTC CAISDQNRRAKNNEQFF
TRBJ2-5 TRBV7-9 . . TGTGCCAGCAGCTTAGGCTCGGCCAGCTCCGAGACCCAGTACTTC CASSLGSASSETQYF
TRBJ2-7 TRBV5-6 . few TGTGCCAGCAGCCCGGGCTCGGGGGAGCAGTACTTC CASSPGSGEQYF
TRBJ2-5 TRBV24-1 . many TGTGCCACCAGTGATTTTACGCAGCGGGCAGGGGAAGAGACCCAGTACTTC CATSDFTQRAGEETQYF
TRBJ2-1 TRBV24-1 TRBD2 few TGTGCCACCAGTGATCCGACTAGCGGGAGATTGAATGAGCAGTTCTTC CATSDPTSGRLNEQFF
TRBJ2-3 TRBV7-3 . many TGTGCCAGCAGCTACCAGGGGGGGACGAAGAGCACAGATACGCAGTATTTT CASSYQGGTKSTDTQYF
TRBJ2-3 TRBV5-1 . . TGCGCCAGCAGCTTAAGGGACACCCCCACAGATACGCAGTATTTT CASSLRDTPTDTQYF
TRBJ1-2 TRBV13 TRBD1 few TGTGCCAGCAGCTCCTTTACAGGGGGCAAGGGCTACACCTTC CASSSFTGGKGYTF
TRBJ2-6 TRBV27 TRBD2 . TGTGCCAGCAACGGGGCGGGGGTCGGCTCTGGGGCCAACGTCCTGACTTTC CASNGAGVGSGANVLTF
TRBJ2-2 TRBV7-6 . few TGTGCCAGCAGCTTCGGGGGCCGTACGAACACCGGGGAGCTGTTTTTT CASSFGGRTNTGELFF
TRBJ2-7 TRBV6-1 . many TGTGCCAGCACCCCCCAGGGGGGCGAGCAGTACTTC CASTPQGGEQYF
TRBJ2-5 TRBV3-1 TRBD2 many TGTGCCAGCAGCCAAGATTGGTCAGCGGGAGATCTGGAGACCCAGTACTTC CASSQDWSAGDLETQYF
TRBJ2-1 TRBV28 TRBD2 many TGTGCCAGCACTATAGCGGGAGCGGTCCGCGATGAGCAGTTCTTC CASTIAGAVRDEQFF
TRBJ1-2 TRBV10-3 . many TGTGCCATCAGTGTTTTAGACTATGGCTACACCTTC CAISVLDYGYTF
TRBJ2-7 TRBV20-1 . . TGCAGTGCTAGAGCCATATACGAGCAGTACTTC CSARAIYEQYF
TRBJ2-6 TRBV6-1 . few TGTGCCAGCAAAGGACAGCTTACTTTTTCTGGGGCCAACGTCCTGACTTTC CASKGQLTFSGANVLTF
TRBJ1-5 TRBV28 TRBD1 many TGTGCCAGCAGTCAACCCCTTAGAACAGGGGCTACTAATCAGCCCCAGCATTTT CASSQPLRTGATNQPQHF
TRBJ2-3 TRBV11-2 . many TGTGCCAGCAGCTTATATGGGGGGAGCACAGATACGCAGTATTTT CASSLYGGSTDTQYF
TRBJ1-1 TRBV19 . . TGTGCCAGTAGTATGACCCACAGGGCCCTGAACACTGAAGCTTTCTTT CASSMTHRALNTEAFF
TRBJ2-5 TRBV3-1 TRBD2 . TGTGCCAGCAGCGAGGGACTAGCGGTTGAGACCCAGTACTTC CASSEGLAVETQYF
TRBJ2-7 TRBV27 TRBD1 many TGTGCCAGCAGGACGGGACAGCTCGAGCAGTACTTC CASRTGQLEQYF
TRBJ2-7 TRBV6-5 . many TGTGCCAGCAGTTACTCCGACTGGCGACACTACGAGCAGTACTTC CASSYSDWRHYEQYF
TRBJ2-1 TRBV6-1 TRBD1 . TGTGCCAGCAGTAGGACAGGGATCCCCAATGAGCAGTTCTTC CASSRTGIPNEQFF
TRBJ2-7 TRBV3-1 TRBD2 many TGTGCCTCCAGGCTAGCGGGTGAGCAGTACTTC CASRLAGEQYF
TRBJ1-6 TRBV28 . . TGTGCCAGCAGTTTAGTGGACTACAATAATTCACCCCTCCACTTT CASSLVDYNNSPLHF
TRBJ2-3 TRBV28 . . TGTGCCAGCAGCCTACAGGCCGACGGCACAGATACGCAGTATTTT CASSLQADGTDTQYF
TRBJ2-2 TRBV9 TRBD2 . TGTGCCAGCAGGGTAACGGCGGGAGGGGCCACCGGGGAGCTGTTTTTT CASRVTAGGATGELFF
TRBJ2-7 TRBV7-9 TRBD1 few TGTGCCAGCAGCTCAGGGGGAGAATTTTGGTACGAGCAGTACTTC CASSSGGEFWYEQYF
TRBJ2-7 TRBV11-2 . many TGTGCCAGCAGCCGCTCCGGGGCGTCAGGGACCTACGAGCAGTACTTC CASSRSGASGTYEQYF
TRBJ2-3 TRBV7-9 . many TGTGCCAGCAGCTTAGGCGGAACCAACGCAGGCACAGATACGCAGTATTTT CASSLGGTNAGTDTQYF
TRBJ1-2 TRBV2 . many TGTGCCAGCCTGGCAGGTGGTGGCTACACCTTC CASLAGGGYTF
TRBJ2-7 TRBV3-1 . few TGTGCCAGCAGCCAAAATCGCGACGAGCAGTACTTC CASSQNRDEQYF
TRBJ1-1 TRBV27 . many TGTGCCAGCAGTTTATATGAGTCGAGCACTGAAGCTTTCTTT CASSLYESSTEAFF
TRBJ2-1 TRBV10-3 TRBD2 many TGTGCCACCGGACTAGCCGACAACAATGAGCAGTTCTTC CATGLADNNEQFF
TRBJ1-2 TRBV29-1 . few TGCAGCGGGGTAGTAAGAGCTAACTATGGCTACACCTTC CSGVVRANYGYTF
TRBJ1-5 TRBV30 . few TGTGCCTGGAGTGTCGAAGGGGCGTCTTATCAGCCCCAGCATTTT CAWSVEGASYQPQHF
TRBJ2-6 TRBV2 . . TGTGCCAGCAGTGATCGCGGGTTGGGGGCCAACGTCCTGACTTTC CASSDRGLGANVLTF
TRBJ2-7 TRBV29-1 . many TGCAGCGTAGACGCCGGGACGGGAAGCTCCTACGAGCAGTACTTC CSVDAGTGSSYEQYF
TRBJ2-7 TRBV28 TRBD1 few TGTGCCAGCAGTTTCGATCCTGGACAGGGGGTCTACGAGCAGTACTTC CASSFDPGQGVYEQYF
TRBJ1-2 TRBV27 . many TGTGCCAGCAGTCCAAGGGCCGGGACAACAGGATGGGGCTACACCTTC CASSPRAGTTGWGYTF
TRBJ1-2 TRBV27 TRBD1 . TGCGCCAGCAGCCAACCGGGACAGTGGAATGGCTACACCTTC CASSQPGQWNGYTF
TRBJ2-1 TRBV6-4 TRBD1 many TGTGCCAGCAGTGACTCGGGGACAGGGGGCGATGAGCAGTTCTTC CASSDSGTGGDEQFF
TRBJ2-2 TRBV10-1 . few TGCGCCAGCAGTGAGATTCAGGGGACGGGCAGCGGGGAGCTGTTTTTT CASSEIQGTGSGELFF
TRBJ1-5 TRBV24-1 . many TGTGCCACCAGTGATGGGCAGGTGGGGGGTCAGCCCCAGCATTTT CATSDGQVGGQPQHF
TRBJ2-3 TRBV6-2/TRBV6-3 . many TGTGCCAGCGCTCTAGGGCGGACAGACTTGCAGGGTACGCAGTATTTT CASALGRTDLQGTQYF
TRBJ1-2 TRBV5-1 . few TGCGCCAGCAGCCCAAGCACCACCGGGCTCTATGGCTACACCTTC CASSPSTTGLYGYTF
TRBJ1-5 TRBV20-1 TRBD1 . TGCAGTGCTGGGGGACAGGGGAATCAGCCCCAGCATTTT CSAGGQGNQPQHF
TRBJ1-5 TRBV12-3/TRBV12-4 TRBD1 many TGTGCCAGCAGCCAGGGACAGCTGAGCAATCAGCCCCAGCATTTT CASSQGQLSNQPQHF
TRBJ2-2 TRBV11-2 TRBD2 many TGTGCCAGCAGCGGCCGGACTAGCGGACCCACCGGGGAGCTGTTTTTT CASSGRTSGPTGELFF
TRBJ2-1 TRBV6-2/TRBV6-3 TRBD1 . TGTGCCAGCCCATACAGGGGCCTTTACAATGAGCAGTTCTTC CASPYRGLYNEQFF
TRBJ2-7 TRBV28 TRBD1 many TGTGCCAGCTCTCGACAGGGGAGCACCTACGAGCAGTACTTC CASSRQGSTYEQYF
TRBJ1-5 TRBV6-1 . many TGTGCCAGCAGCGGGCAGAACAATCAGCCCCAGCATTTT CASSGQNNQPQHF